The 16 T cell receptor beta chains given below trace back to one sample, sequenced in a study of breast tumors, draining lymph nodes, adjacent tissues. Samples came from axillary lymph nodes draining the breast cancer. From the multiplex PCR reads, TCRdb called clonotypes with MiXCR, one entry per CDR3 protein. The sample has 200,000 or so distinct CDR3 sequences; roughly 31% are singletons. Sequenced sample: axillary lymph node tissue. The source is a female donor with breast cancer. Some clones in this sample may be carry-over from other donors' samples.

The chain uses TRBV29-1 and TRBJ2-7; 9 nucleotides agree with TRBD2. Germline lookup yields CDR1 SQVTM and CDR2 ANQGSEA. This CDR3 contains 16 residues. The V gene end was trimmed by 5 bases and the J gene end by 0 bases; junction bases not matched to a gene: 11. DNA of the CDR3: TGCAGCGTTCCCTCCCCCGCGGGAGGGAGCTCCTACGAGCAGTACTTC. This sequence encodes CSVPSPAGGSSYEQYF.

The rearrangement joins TRBV7-2 to TRBJ1-6; D remains unclear. CDR3 size: 15 residues. Germline CDR1 reads SGHTA; CDR2 reads FQGNSA. Trimming took 1 base from V and 4 from J, leaving 8 bases between them. The CDR3 DNA reads as TGTGCCAGCAGCTTAGGGGTGGCATATAATTCACCCCTCCACTTT. Residues: CASSLGVAYNSPLHF. Full variable domain (outside the CDR3, taken from reference TRBV7-2 and TRBJ1-6): GAGVSQSPSNKVTEKGKDVELRCDPISGHTALYWYRQSLGQGLEFLIYFQGNSAPDKSGLPSDRFSAERTGGSVSTLTIQRTQQEDSAVYLCASSLGVAYNSPLHFGNGTRLTVT.

This clonotype appeared a few times. Given a much more abundant clone one base away, this may be a read error. The chain employs TRBV5-6 and TRBJ2-3; TRBD2 might be the D (6 bases). The V end lost 4 bases, the J end lost 3 bases, and 21 bases lay between the germline ends. CDR1 is SGHDT and CDR2 is YYEEEE in the germline V gene. This CDR3 is built from 17 residues. CDR3 protein: CASSPFAPEGGTDTQYF. CDR3 coding DNA: TGTGCCAGCAGCCCCTTTGCGCCGGAGGGTGGTACAGATACGCAGTATTTT.

This clonotype was seen once. This chain connects TRBV19 to TRBJ2-2, with a tentative D call TRBD1 (6 bases). The V end was cut by 2 bases, the J end by 7 bases, with 11 bases between. The CDR3 extends over 14 amino acids. The V gene's germline CDR1 is LNHDA and CDR2 SQIVND (reference sequence). In nucleotides, the CDR3 is TGTGCCAGTAGTATATGGGGGCAAAACGGGGAGCTGTTTTTT. Amino acids: CASSIWGQNGELFF.

This clonotype occurred many times. V gene TRBV6-2 or TRBV6-3 combines with J gene TRBJ1-2; D remains ambiguous. V shed 4 bases and J shed 4 bases, with 13 bases lying between them. CDR1 and CDR2 (germline): MNHEY, SVGEGT. The CDR3 length is 14 residues. Written as DNA, the CDR3 is TGTGCCAGCAGTTCCCGACAACCCCCCTATGGCTACACCTTC. It specifies CASSSRQPPYGYTF.

Note on this clonotype: One end of the junction is discordant with germline, which a read error may explain. The V call is TRBV20-1, the J call TRBJ1-2; D is perhaps TRBD1 (6 bases). The CDR3 length is 12 residues. Per germline, CDR1 DFQATT and CDR2 SNEGSKA (reference sequence). As DNA, the CDR3 is TGCAGTGCTAGAGATGTACAGGGCCTCACTTACTTC. This codes for CSARDVQGLTYF.

In this sample, this clonotype turned up many times. The V call is TRBV7-2, the J call TRBJ1-2; possibly TRBD1 for D (6 bases). Germline lookup yields CDR1 SGHTA and CDR2 FQGNSA. The ends were cut back, 5 bases at V and 7 bases at J, with 17 bases in the middle. The length of the CDR3 is 14 residues. In DNA, the CDR3 is TGTGCCAGCAGCCCGTACCGGGAGACAGGTGGCTACACCTTC. It yields the protein CASSPYRETGGYTF.

This clonotype was counted at least ten times. The rearrangement links TRBV4-3 to TRBJ1-6; tentatively, D is TRBD1 (6 bases). The CDR3 contains 16 residues. Trimming cost V 0 bases and J 6 bases, with 12 bases left between them. In germline, CDR1 is LGHNA, CDR2 YSLEER. In nucleotides, the CDR3 is TGCGCCAGCAGCCAAGATCATCGGACAGTTAATTCACCCCTCCACTTT. This encodes CASSQDHRTVNSPLHF.

This clonotype was detected many times. The CDR3, as DNA: TGTGCCAGCAGTCCAGGACGGGCCGCCTATGGCTACACCTTC. This translates into CASSPGRAAYGYTF. The chain links TRBV6-5 to TRBJ1-2; D gene unclear. Per the germline V gene, CDR1 is MNHEY and CDR2 is SVGAGI. The V end was cut by 5 bases, the J end by 4 bases, with 14 bases between. CDR3 length equals 14 residues.

This clonotype was seen at least ten times. This chain joins TRBV20-1 and TRBJ2-3; D is ambiguous. Trimming removed 5 bases at V and 7 bases at J, with 10 bases between. The germline V gene has CDR1 DFQATT and CDR2 SNEGSKA (reference sequence). The CDR3 length is 11 residues. For the CDR3, the DNA is TGCAGTGCTCTGACTGTAAATACGCAGTATTTT. Amino acids: CSALTVNTQYF.

This clonotype was counted ten times or more. The chain joins TRBV19 to TRBJ1-2, with D maybe TRBD1 (5 bases). The CDR3 consists of 13 residues. Per germline, CDR1 LNHDA and CDR2 SQIVND (reference sequence). Trimming removed 3 bases from V and 4 bases from J, with 9 bases in between. The CDR3 loop is CASSIQGGYGYTF. For the CDR3, the DNA is TGTGCCAGTAGTATCCAGGGAGGCTATGGCTACACCTTC.

This clonotype was seen ten or more times. The CDR3 is CASSPLPDSYEQYF. CDR3 DNA sequence: TGTGCCAGCTCACCACTGCCCGATTCCTACGAGCAGTACTTC. V is TRBV18 and J is TRBJ2-7; unclear D gene. Looked up from germline, CDR1 is KGHSH and CDR2 is LQKENI. Trimming removed 1 base from V and 1 base from J, with 8 bases in between. This CDR3 contains 14 residues.

The V gene is TRBV7-7, the J gene TRBJ2-5; D remains unclear. CDR1 and CDR2 (germline): SSHAT, FNYEAQ (reference sequence). This CDR3 contains 11 residues. In DNA form, the CDR3 reads TGTGCTAGTAATCGGCAAGAGACCCAGTACTTC. Its translation is CASNRQETQYF.

This clonotype was seen at least ten times. The rearrangement joins TRBV10-3 to TRBJ1-1; D gene unclear. CDR3 length: 13 amino acids. From germline, CDR1 is ENHRY and CDR2 SYGVKD. Deletions cut 3 bases from V and 1 base from J, with 6 bases between. The CDR3 loop is CAISEGGNTEAFF. The CDR3 coding sequence is TGTGCCATCAGTGAAGGAGGGAACACTGAAGCTTTCTTT.

This clonotype was detected ten times or more. This chain joins TRBV10-3 and TRBJ2-1, with 9 bases aligning to TRBD2. The V and J ends lost 10 bases and 10 bases, in that order; junction bases with no gene match: 8. CDR1 is ENHRY, CDR2 SYGVKD, per germline. CDR3 length: 12 residues. This chain's CDR3 is CASGGGVTEQFF. DNA for the CDR3: TGTGCCAGCGGGGGGGGGGTCACGGAGCAGTTCTTC.

Regarding this clonotype: A much larger clone sits a single nucleotide away, making a read error possible. This sequence joins TRBV5-8 and TRBJ1-5; a possible D gene is TRBD1 (6 bases). CDR1 is SGHTS, CDR2 YDEGEE, per germline. This CDR3 is built from 17 residues. The germline V and J ends were trimmed by 1 base and 5 bases, with 19 bases remaining between them. DNA of the CDR3: TGTGCCAGCAGCTTGATGGGGGCGGGCGCACCGGATCAGCCCCAGCATTTT. This encodes CASSLMGAGAPDQPQHF.